The 10 T cell receptor beta chains in this list originate from one sample, sequenced in a study of spatial heterogeneity in lung cancer. Regarding time point: sample taken at primary tumor resection. Tumor, nontumor lung or frozen PBMC supplied whole RNA that was sequenced unsorted. MiXCR was run by TCRdb on the 5' RACE reads, yielding one entry per CDR3 protein. The table shows 80,000 to 95,000 distinct CDR3 sequences, with approximately 8.6% occurring only once. Sequenced here: PBMCs, sampled at surgery. The receptors were sampled from a male donor with early-stage non-small cell lung cancer.

This clonotype was observed many times. J is TRBJ2-3 and V is TRBV5-1, with TRBD2 matching over 8 bases. This CDR3 spans 16 amino acids. Per germline, CDR1 SGHRS and CDR2 YFSETQ. V was clipped by 3 bases and J by 0 bases; unmatched bases: 6. DNA of the CDR3: TGCGCCAGCAGCTCGGGGGGCGGGAGGAGCACAGATACGCAGTATTTT. It specifies CASSSGGGRSTDTQYF.

The chain uses TRBV7-9 and TRBJ1-1; D gene unclear. V dropped 5 bases and J dropped 1 base, with 8 bases sitting between them. The germline V gene has CDR1 SEHNR and CDR2 FQNEAQ (reference sequence). The CDR3 totals 13 residues. Here the CDR3 reads CASSPQKNTEAFF. CDR3 bases: TGTGCCAGCAGCCCTCAGAAGAACACTGAAGCTTTCTTT.

This clonotype was seen only once. A much bigger clone sits one base away, suggesting this may be a read error. V and J are TRBV29-1 and TRBJ2-4; D is unclear. CDR1 and CDR2 from the germline V gene are SQVTM and ANQGSEA. The CDR3 contains 12 residues. The ends were cut back, 6 bases at V and 8 bases at J, with 14 bases in the middle. CDR3 bases: TGCAGCGTCGCCGGGCCTCTGGACATTCAGTACTTC. It specifies CSVAGPLDIQYF.

This clonotype came up many times. The chain joins TRBV28 to TRBJ2-5, with TRBD2 identical over 10 bases. The CDR3 length is 15 residues. Germline assignment: CDR1 MDHEN and CDR2 SYDVKM. With V trimmed by 5 bases and J by 5 bases, 8 bases remained unmatched. CDR3 protein: CASSQPGLAKETQYF. The CDR3 nucleotides read TGTGCCAGCAGTCAGCCGGGACTAGCGAAGGAGACCCAGTACTTC. The full variable domain, completed using reference TRBV28 and TRBJ2-5, is DVKVTQSSRYLVKRTGEKVFLECVQDMDHENMFWYRQDPGLGLRLIYFSYDVKMKEKGDIPEGYSVSREKKERFSLILESASTNQTSMYLCASSQPGLAKETQYFGPGTRLLVL.

The V gene is TRBV20-1, the J gene TRBJ1-1, with D tentatively TRBD1 (5 bases). The CDR3 contains 14 residues. CDR1 is DFQATT and CDR2 is SNEGSKA in the germline V gene (reference sequence). Trimming stripped 0 bases from V and 2 bases from J, with 10 bases between. The CDR3 is CSAREFRANTEAFF. Here the CDR3 DNA reads TGCAGTGCTAGAGAATTCAGGGCAAACACTGAAGCTTTCTTT.

This clonotype was picked up a small number of times. V is TRBV5-1 and J is TRBJ2-5, with D perhaps TRBD1 or TRBD2 (5 bases each). Germline values: CDR1 SGHRS, CDR2 YFSETQ. V shed 4 bases and J shed 3 bases, with 16 bases lying between them. This CDR3 has 15 amino acids. This chain's CDR3 is CASSPGAGIEETQYF. CDR3 DNA sequence: TGCGCCAGCAGCCCCGGGGCAGGGATCGAAGAGACCCAGTACTTC. The variable domain in full, with the rest retrieved from reference TRBV5-1 and TRBJ2-5, is KAGVTQTPRYLIKTRGQQVTLSCSPISGHRSVSWYQQTPGQGLQFLFEYFSETQRNKGNFPGRFSGRQFSNSRSEMNVSTLELGDSALYLCASSPGAGIEETQYFGPGTRLLVL.

Many counts were recorded for this clonotype. This chain uses TRBV18 with TRBJ2-2; a possible D gene is TRBD2 (6 bases). CDR3 length: 15 amino acids. Germline lookup yields CDR1 KGHSH and CDR2 LQKENI. The germline V and J ends were trimmed by 2 bases and 4 bases, with 11 bases remaining between them. The CDR3 sequence is CASSPGGTPTGELFF. Here the CDR3 DNA reads TGTGCCAGCTCACCAGGCGGGACTCCCACCGGGGAGCTGTTTTTT.

The chain uses TRBV20-1 and TRBJ1-2; D might be TRBD1 (6 bases). The CDR3 totals 14 residues. V was shortened by 1 base and J by 7 bases, with 16 bases between the two germline ends. Germline CDR1 reads DFQATT; CDR2 reads SNEGSKA (reference sequence). CDR3 nucleotide sequence: TGCAGTGCTAGAGGCCCTAGGGGGGGCCCTGGCTACACCTTC. It translates to CSARGPRGGPGYTF.

The chain carries TRBV7-8 and TRBJ2-1; 8 bases are shared with TRBD2. The CDR3 covers 16 residues. V dropped 5 bases and J dropped 5; count of bases not matched to a gene: 11. Germline CDR1 SGHVS, CDR2 FQNEAQ. The CDR3: CASSPRTGGPNNEQFF. As DNA, the CDR3 is TGTGCCAGCAGCCCCCGGACGGGAGGGCCGAACAATGAGCAGTTCTTC.

This clonotype has a single count. V and J are TRBV12-3 or TRBV12-4 and TRBJ2-7; D is unresolved. The germline V and J ends were trimmed by 4 bases and 5 bases, with 6 bases remaining between them. The CDR3 runs 11 residues. The CDR3 here is CASSWKDEQYF. In DNA form, the CDR3 reads TGTGCCAGCAGTTGGAAGGACGAGCAGTACTTC.